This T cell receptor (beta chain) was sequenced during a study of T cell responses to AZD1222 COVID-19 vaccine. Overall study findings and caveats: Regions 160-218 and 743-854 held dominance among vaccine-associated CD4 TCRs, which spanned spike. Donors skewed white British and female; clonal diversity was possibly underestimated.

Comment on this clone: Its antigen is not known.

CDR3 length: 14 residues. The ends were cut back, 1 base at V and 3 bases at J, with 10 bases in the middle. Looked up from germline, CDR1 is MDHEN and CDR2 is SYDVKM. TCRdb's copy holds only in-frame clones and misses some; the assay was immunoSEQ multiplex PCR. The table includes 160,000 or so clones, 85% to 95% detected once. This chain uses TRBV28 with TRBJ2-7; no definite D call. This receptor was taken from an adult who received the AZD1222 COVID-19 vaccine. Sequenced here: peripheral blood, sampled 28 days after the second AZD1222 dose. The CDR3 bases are TGTGCCAGCAGTTTATCTGTAGGACGCTACGAGCAGTACTTC. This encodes CASSLSVGRYEQYF.